The 29 T cell receptor beta chains below were found in one sample sequenced in a study of spatial heterogeneity in lung cancer. The time point: sample taken at primary tumor resection. TCRdb recomputed calls from the 5' RACE reads with MiXCR, one row per CDR3 protein. The sample lists roughly 23,000 distinct CDR3 sequences, 4% to 5% occurring once. This specimen consisted of PBMCs, obtained at surgery. These receptors were obtained from a male donor with early-stage non-small cell lung cancer.

This clonotype was counted at least ten times. The V call is TRBV30, the J call TRBJ1-5; no firm D call. The V end was cut by 0 bases, the J end by 7 bases, with 13 bases between. There are 14 residues in the CDR3. Looked up from germline, CDR1 is GTSNPN and CDR2 is SVGIG (reference sequence). CDR3 loop: CAWSVRVGLQPQHF. Written as DNA, the CDR3 is TGTGCCTGGAGTGTAAGGGTGGGTCTACAGCCCCAGCATTTT.

This clonotype has just a few counts. The chain has TRBV7-3 and TRBJ2-1; D not resolved. Trimming removed 2 bases at V and 9 bases at J, with 17 bases between. This CDR3 has 15 residues. CDR1 is SGHTA, CDR2 FQGTGA, per germline. The CDR3 nucleotides read TGTGCCAGCAGCTTATCGGCGCTTCCCGGTGGTGAGCAGTTCTTC. It encodes CASSLSALPGGEQFF.

This clonotype came up many times. The chain uses TRBV30 and TRBJ2-7; unclear D gene. This CDR3 spans 12 amino acids. Trimming took off 0 bases at V and 7 bases at J, with 10 bases between the two ends. From germline, CDR1 is GTSNPN and CDR2 SVGIG (reference sequence). DNA for the CDR3: TGTGCCTGGAGTGTTTACCGTGCGGAGCAGTACTTC. This translates into CAWSVYRAEQYF.

In its sample, this clonotype was seen many times. The chain links TRBV7-3 to TRBJ2-2; 12 bases are shared with TRBD2. The germline CDR1 and CDR2 sequences are SGHTA and FQGTGA. With 5 bases clipped from V and 4 bases from J, the junction kept 8 bases outside the gene matches. This CDR3 has 17 residues. The CDR3 here is CASSPSLAGGRTGELFF. CDR3 nucleotides: TGTGCCAGCAGCCCGTCTCTAGCGGGGGGGCGCACCGGGGAGCTGTTTTTT.

This clonotype was recorded a few times. The chain has TRBV30 and TRBJ1-2; D unclear. The CDR3 has 13 residues. Trimming removed 3 bases at V and 4 bases at J, with 12 bases between. Germline loops: CDR1 GTSNPN, CDR2 SVGIG (reference sequence). The CDR3 region has the DNA TGTGCCTGGAGAGACCTCGTGGGCTATGGCTACACCTTC. Protein product: CAWRDLVGYGYTF.

V usage is TRBV7-2 and J usage is TRBJ1-1; D might be TRBD1 (5 bases). V gave up 7 bases and J gave up 8 bases, with 14 bases separating them. CDR1 is SGHTA and CDR2 is FQGNSA in the germline V gene. The CDR3 has 12 amino acids. CDR3 residues: CASTVSRQEAFF. Written as DNA, the CDR3 is TGTGCCAGCACCGTAAGCCGACAGGAAGCTTTCTTT.

This clonotype was picked up a small number of times. The rearrangement joins TRBV20-1 to TRBJ2-5, with 12 bases that match TRBD2. The CDR3 runs 17 residues. Germline CDR1 and CDR2: DFQATT and SNEGSKA (reference sequence). J was trimmed by 5 bases and V by 6 bases; bases with no gene match: 16. The CDR3 nucleotides are TGCAGTGCGCACCTTAGGACTAGCGGGAAAGGAATGGAGACCCAGTACTTC. Amino acids: CSAHLRTSGKGMETQYF.

This clonotype was counted ten times or more. V gene TRBV23-1 combines with J gene TRBJ2-7; D ambiguous. TRBV23-1 is an ORF, with its function uncertain. The CDR3 length is 10 residues. With 7 bases removed from V and 5 bases from J, the gap between germline ends came to 6 bases. In DNA, the CDR3 is TGCGCCAGCACTTACCACGAGCAGTACTTC. Protein: CASTYHEQYF.

This clonotype came up many times. The rearrangement uses TRBV5-1 and TRBJ2-7; 11 bases align to TRBD2. The V segment lost 2 bases and the J segment 2 bases; nucleotides outside the gene matches: 3. CDR3 size: 15 residues. Germline V CDR1 and CDR2: SGHRS, YFSETQ. The CDR3 loop reads CASSFQTSGTYEQYF. In DNA, the CDR3 is TGCGCCAGCAGCTTCCAGACTAGCGGGACCTACGAGCAGTACTTC.

This clonotype was seen ten or more times. The V call is TRBV28, the J call TRBJ1-5; unclear D gene. The CDR3 has 11 amino acids. Germline V gene lookup returns CDR1 MDHEN and CDR2 SYDVKM. Trimming pared 6 bases from V and 9 bases from J, leaving 9 bases between. CDR3 DNA: TGTGCCAGCAGCCTTAACGGGCCCCAGCATTTT. It codes for CASSLNGPQHF.

This clonotype was observed at least ten times. V gene TRBV7-2 combines with J gene TRBJ2-5; tentatively, D is TRBD1 (6 bases). V dropped 3 bases and J dropped 5 bases, with 10 bases sitting between them. CDR3 length: 13 residues. Germline V CDR1 and CDR2: SGHTA, FQGNSA. The CDR3 DNA sequence: TGTGCCAGCAGCTTGGGACAATCGGAGACCCAGTACTTC. It yields the protein CASSLGQSETQYF.

This clonotype was observed many times. The chain couples TRBV9 to TRBJ1-6; 8 bases align to TRBD1. This CDR3 region has 16 residues. The germline gives CDR1 SGDLS, CDR2 YYNGEE. J lost 7 bases, V lost 3 bases, and 9 bases had no gene match. DNA for the CDR3: TGTGCCAGCAGCGGGCAGGGGGCGAAGTTCAATTCACCCCTCCACTTT. It specifies CASSGQGAKFNSPLHF.

Ten or more counts support this clonotype. The chain combines TRBV4-1 with TRBJ2-3, with 15 bases identical to TRBD2. Germline values: CDR1 MGHRA, CDR2 YSYEKL. The CDR3 has 18 amino acids. Trimming took 2 bases from V and 0 from J; bases not matched to a gene: 3. The CDR3, as DNA: TGCGCCAGCAGCCAAACCGGGACTAGCGGGAGGAGCACAGATACGCAGTATTTT. Its translation is CASSQTGTSGRSTDTQYF.

This clonotype has at least ten counts. The chain uses TRBV5-1 and TRBJ2-1; 7 bases match TRBD1. The length of the CDR3 is 16 residues. Germline lookup yields CDR1 SGHRS and CDR2 YFSETQ. Trimming cost V 1 base and J 1 base; bases outside gene matches: 5. The CDR3 spells CASSLRQGVSYNEQFF. The CDR3 nucleotides are TGCGCCAGCAGCTTGAGGCAGGGGGTTTCCTACAATGAGCAGTTCTTC.

In this sample, this clonotype turned up once. The rearrangement joins TRBV30 to TRBJ1-1; D not certain. The germline V gene encodes CDR1 GTSNPN and CDR2 SVGIG (reference sequence). V shed 2 bases and J shed 4 bases, with 8 bases lying between them. This CDR3 region has 12 residues. The CDR3 nucleotides read TGTGCCTGGAGTTTCAGCGTCACTGAAGCTTTCTTT. Residues: CAWSFSVTEAFF.

This clonotype was picked up many times. This sequence joins TRBV4-1 and TRBJ2-3; D might be TRBD2 (6 bases). Trimming removed 0 bases at V and 2 bases at J, with 15 bases between. This CDR3 is built from 17 residues. Germline V gene lookup returns CDR1 MGHRA and CDR2 YSYEKL. The CDR3 reads CASSQDRGGDVTDTQYF. In DNA form, the CDR3 reads TGCGCCAGCAGCCAAGATCGCGGCGGGGATGTCACAGATACGCAGTATTTT.

This clonotype showed up many times. The chain is built from TRBV20-1 and TRBJ1-2; 9 bases line up with TRBD1. J gave up 4 bases and V 5 bases, and 11 bases lay outside the gene matches. In germline, CDR1 is DFQATT, CDR2 SNEGSKA (reference sequence). The CDR3 runs 15 residues. CDR3 sequence reads: CSAGLQGAQGYGYTF. DNA of the CDR3: TGCAGTGCTGGATTACAGGGGGCGCAGGGCTATGGCTACACCTTC.

This clonotype was counted at least ten times. The rearrangement uses TRBV12-3 or TRBV12-4 and TRBJ2-7; either TRBD1 or TRBD2 may supply D (5 bases each). The CDR3 length is 12 residues. The ends were cut back, 3 bases at V and 6 bases at J, with 9 bases in the middle. This CDR3 reads CASSFGGGEQYF. The CDR3 DNA follows: TGTGCCAGCAGTTTTGGGGGTGGCGAGCAGTACTTC.

As for this clonotype: A single base separates this from a much larger clone, so it may be a read error. V usage is TRBV7-3 and J usage is TRBJ2-6; D may correspond to TRBD1 or TRBD2 (5 bases each). Germline lookup yields CDR1 SGHTA and CDR2 FQGTGA. CDR3 length: 15 residues. In DNA form, the CDR3 reads TGTGCCTGCAGCTCTCAGGGAGCTGGGGCCAACGTCCTGACTTTC. Translating it yields CACSSQGAGANVLTF.

The V call is TRBV6-1, the J call TRBJ2-7; 9 bases match TRBD1. This CDR3 is built from 14 residues. The germline CDR1 and CDR2 sequences are MNHNS and SASEGT. Trimming cost V 6 bases and J 2 bases; bases outside gene matches: 5. Here the CDR3 DNA reads TGTGCCAGCAGCGGATGGACAGGGGCCTACGAGCAGTACTTC. Translation gives CASSGWTGAYEQYF.

By sample share, this clonotype is medium-sized. The CDR3 here is CASSLGQASEQYF. The CDR3 coding sequence is TGTGCCAGCAGCTTAGGACAGGCCAGCGAGCAGTACTTC. The rearrangement joins TRBV7-9 to TRBJ2-7; D is possibly TRBD1 (6 bases). V lost 1 base to trimming and J lost 6 bases, with 10 bases between them. This CDR3 has 13 amino acids. Looked up from germline, CDR1 is SEHNR and CDR2 is FQNEAQ (reference sequence).

This clonotype was detected ten times or more. V usage is TRBV28 and J usage is TRBJ1-4; 12 positions match TRBD1. CDR3 length equals 15 residues. After removal of 8 bases from V and 8 bases from J, the junction contained 9 bases not matched to a gene. CDR1 is MDHEN, CDR2 SYDVKM, per germline. CDR3 loop: CASGTGGAVGEKLFF. CDR3 DNA sequence: TGTGCCAGCGGGACAGGGGGCGCTGTTGGGGAAAAACTGTTTTTT.

V gene TRBV20-1 combines with J gene TRBJ1-1; weak D call: TRBD1 (6 bases). The CDR3 has 15 amino acids. The V gene lost 3 bases and the J gene lost 0 bases, with 14 bases spanning the gap. Germline values: CDR1 DFQATT, CDR2 SNEGSKA (reference sequence). The DNA for the CDR3 is TGCAGTGCTAGGTTCGGGGGGCGCGTGAACACTGAAGCTTTCTTT. Translated, it gives CSARFGGRVNTEAFF.

This clonotype is medium-sized in the sample. The rearrangement uses TRBV29-1 and TRBJ2-1, with TRBD2 matching over 10 bases. Germline trimming cut 3 bases from V and 1 base from J; bases unmatched to any gene: 6. This CDR3 comprises 16 residues. Per germline, CDR1 SQVTM and CDR2 ANQGSEA. The CDR3 is CSVDPSGSTSYNEQFF. The CDR3 region has the DNA TGCAGCGTTGATCCTAGCGGGAGTACGTCCTACAATGAGCAGTTCTTC.

This clonotype was counted ten times or more. The chain carries TRBV6-5 and TRBJ1-3; the D is unclear. Trimming took off 0 bases at V and 9 bases at J, with 9 bases between the two ends. This CDR3 has 13 residues. Germline CDR1 reads MNHEY; CDR2 reads SVGAGI. CDR3 nucleotides: TGTGCCAGCAGTTACTCTAAAGGAGCCACCATATATTTT. It translates to CASSYSKGATIYF.

This clonotype was seen ten or more times. The V and J genes are TRBV5-1 and TRBJ1-1; 7 bases match TRBD1. Trimming removed 6 bases from V and 4 bases from J; junction bases left unmatched: 9. CDR3 length: 14 amino acids. The germline V gene encodes CDR1 SGHRS and CDR2 YFSETQ. CDR3 sequence reads: CASTRGGQSTEAFF. CDR3 bases: TGCGCCAGCACCAGGGGGGGGCAGAGCACTGAAGCTTTCTTT.

This clonotype was counted at least ten times. The chain employs TRBV24-1 and TRBJ2-3; D is unclear. Germline V gives CDR1 KGHDR, CDR2 SFDVKD. V lost 2 bases to trimming and J lost 3 bases, with 29 bases between them. The CDR3 runs 21 residues. In nucleotides, the CDR3 is TGTGCCACCAGTGATTCCCTCAAGTTCGCCTGGTCGAGAGACCATACAGATACGCAGTATTTT. It is translated as CATSDSLKFAWSRDHTDTQYF.

This clonotype was detected ten times or more. V and J are TRBV6-5 and TRBJ1-1; 10 positions match TRBD1. V shed 2 bases, J shed 11 bases, and the junction held 8 bases outside the gene matches. Per the germline V gene, CDR1 is MNHEY and CDR2 is SVGAGI. The CDR3 loop spans 14 amino acids. The CDR3 loop is CASSYPGQGTGAFF. The CDR3 bases are TGTGCCAGCAGTTACCCGGGACAGGGGACGGGGGCTTTCTTT.

This clonotype was counted at least ten times. CDR3 DNA: TGTGCCAGCGAGGCAGGGGGGACTGAAGCTTTCTTT. Residues: CASEAGGTEAFF. The chain is built from TRBV28 and TRBJ1-1, with 7 bases lining up with TRBD1. The CDR3 spans 12 residues. V shed 8 bases, J shed 5 bases, and the junction held 5 bases outside the gene matches. The germline gives CDR1 MDHEN, CDR2 SYDVKM.